One T cell receptor beta chain is described in this entry. The sample is drawn from a study of blood T cell repertoires in COVID-19. About the research overall: Collection of acute and convalescent COVID-19 samples took place in the United States, Italy and Spain. From T cells, B-cell-depleted T cells, or PBMCs came the material, which was cDNA or gDNA.

Authors' analysis steps: Nucleated cell counts were estimated from reference gene primer amplification. Sequenced by immunoSEQ multiplex PCR; TCRdb stores in-frame clones only, minus some. The DNA was the basis for D and trimming; V, J and clone size are from that table. Here the sample spans 350,000 to 400,000 clones, about 90% being singletons. While infection was still active, Seattle patients were enrolled and then followed longitudinally. Germline CDR1 reads PRHDT; CDR2 reads FYEKMQ (reference sequence). This CDR3 region has 15 residues. V was shortened by 3 bases and J by 0 bases, with 9 bases between the two germline ends.

The TCR sequence derives from a woman aged 30 to 39 with COVID-19, enrolled during active disease. The chain carries TRBV13 and TRBJ2-1; D call uncertain. Source material: peripheral blood. Written as DNA, the CDR3 is TGTGCCAGCAGCTTCCGAGCCGACTCCTACAATGAGCAGTTCTTC. Its protein is CASSFRADSYNEQFF.